The 29 T cell receptor beta chains presented below share a single source sample, sequenced in a study of blood T cells in healthy people across ages. A J-beta primer mix and a sample-barcoded 5' primer were used in a second PCR of about 7 to 12 cycles. TCRdb reanalysed the 5' RACE reads using MiXCR and keeps one entry per CDR3 protein. The table includes roughly 680,000 distinct CDR3 sequences, 52% detected once. The sequenced sample consisted of blood. Receptor source: an elderly woman in good health.

This clonotype was recorded many times. This chain connects TRBV20-1 to TRBJ2-5, with 7 bases identical to TRBD1. The junction had 8 bases not matched to a gene; V was cut back by 2 bases and J by 5 bases. CDR1 DFQATT and CDR2 SNEGSKA come from the germline V gene (reference sequence). This CDR3 spans 14 amino acids. CDR3 residues: CSARSRQGRETQYF. As DNA, the CDR3 is TGCAGTGCTAGATCAAGACAGGGTCGGGAGACCCAGTACTTC.

Points on this clonotype: A much larger clonotype is one base distant, so this may be a read error. This CDR3 reads CASSLRAPFLEAFF. The CDR3 DNA is TGTGCCAGCAGCCTCCGGGCCCCGTTTCTTGAAGCTTTCTTT. The V and J genes are TRBV7-2 and TRBJ1-1; D ambiguous. CDR3 length: 14 residues. Trimming removed 5 bases at V and 7 bases at J, with 17 bases between. Looked up from germline, CDR1 is SGHTA and CDR2 is FQGNSA. The full variable domain, in which reference TRBV7-2 and TRBJ1-1 provide the parts outside the CDR3, is GAGVSQSPSNKVTEKGKDVELRCDPISGHTALYWYRQSLGQGLEFLIYFQGNSAPDKSGLPSDRFSAERTGGSVSTLTIQRTQQEDSAVYLCASSLRAPFLEAFFGQGTRLTVV.

This clonotype has ten or more counts. This chain connects TRBV29-1 to TRBJ2-1, with D uncertain. The CDR3 is made up of 15 amino acids. Germline V CDR1 and CDR2: SQVTM, ANQGSEA. The CDR3 spells CRVTHPLGPDNEQFF. The CDR3 DNA follows: TGCAGGGTGACCCACCCCCTGGGCCCTGATAATGAGCAGTTCTTC.

In regard to this clonotype: It may be a read error: a sequence one base away is much more abundant. The V gene is TRBV3-1, the J gene TRBJ2-1; unclear D gene. This CDR3 has 12 amino acids. Germline values: CDR1 LGHDT, CDR2 YNNKEL (reference sequence). DNA for the CDR3: TGTACCAGCAGCCACGAGTGGAATGAGCAGTTCTTC. This gives the protein CTSSHEWNEQFF.

This rearrangement joins TRBV29-1 to TRBJ2-1, with D perhaps assigned TRBD1 or TRBD2 (6 bases each). CDR1 and CDR2 from the germline V gene are SQVTM and ANQGSEA. V was cut by 3 bases and J by 2 bases, with 11 bases left in between. The CDR3 runs 14 residues. CDR3 in DNA: TGCAGCGTTGAGGGGGGCCACCCCTACAATGAGCAGTTCTTC. Its translation is CSVEGGHPYNEQFF.

This sequence joins TRBV7-9 and TRBJ2-1, with 8 bases identical to TRBD2. From germline, CDR1 is SEHNR and CDR2 FQNEAQ (reference sequence). Trimming removed 1 base from V and 3 bases from J; junction bases left unmatched: 17. The CDR3 runs to 20 residues. CDR3 in amino acids: CASSLVIRPRSAGGYNEQFF. The DNA of the CDR3 is TGTGCCAGCAGCTTAGTCATCCGGCCTCGATCGGCGGGAGGCTACAATGAGCAGTTCTTC.

The CDR3 protein is CASSLVAKEYEQYF. The DNA for the CDR3 is TGTGCCAGCAGTTTAGTCGCAAAAGAGTACGAGCAGTACTTC. The chain employs TRBV12-3 or TRBV12-4 and TRBJ2-7; D not certain. This CDR3 is built from 14 residues. V dropped 1 base and J dropped 4 bases, with 11 bases sitting between them.

This clonotype was picked up one time. In nucleotides, the CDR3 is TGTGCCAGCAGTAAAGGAAATTCCTACAATGAGCAGTTCTTC. The encoded protein is CASSKGNSYNEQFF. The chain recombines TRBV27 with TRBJ2-1; D not resolved. The V and J ends lost 5 bases and 1 base respectively, with 9 bases between them. The germline V gene has CDR1 MNHEY and CDR2 SMNVEV (reference sequence). CDR3 length equals 14 residues.

The V and J genes are TRBV2 and TRBJ2-7; perhaps TRBD1 as D (5 bases). Trimming removed 5 bases at V and 0 bases at J, with 17 bases between. This CDR3 comprises 16 residues. Germline V CDR1 and CDR2: SNHLY, FYNNEI. The CDR3 loop is CASSFLGADTSYEQYF. CDR3 DNA: TGTGCCAGCAGTTTCCTTGGGGCGGATACCTCCTACGAGCAGTACTTC.

The chain uses TRBV20-1 and TRBJ2-5; no definite D call. The V gene's germline CDR1 is DFQATT and CDR2 SNEGSKA (reference sequence). The CDR3 runs to 11 residues. Between the trimmed V and J ends, which lost 3 bases and 11 bases, there was a span of 13 bases. The CDR3 region is CSARIGFGQYF. CDR3 bases: TGCAGTGCTAGGATCGGGTTCGGGCAGTACTTC.

A word on this clonotype: A much larger clone lies one base from this, so it may be a read error. The rearrangement links TRBV9 to TRBJ2-1, with D tentatively TRBD1 (6 bases). Germline V lookup: CDR1 SGDLS, CDR2 YYNGEE. V lost 0 bases, J lost 1 base, and 11 bases lay in between. This CDR3 spans 16 amino acids. Here the CDR3 DNA reads TGTGCCAGCAGCGTAGACGGCAGGGGTTCCTACAATGAGCAGTTCTTC. The encoded protein is CASSVDGRGSYNEQFF.

This clonotype appeared many times. The gene calls are TRBV28 and TRBJ2-4; the D gene is possibly TRBD1 (5 bases). Germline values: CDR1 MDHEN, CDR2 SYDVKM. The V and J ends lost 6 bases and 4 bases respectively, with 16 bases between them. The CDR3 loop spans 15 amino acids. CDR3 bases: TGTGCCAGCAGGCCCCCCGGGCAGGGAAAAAACATTCAGTACTTC. This sequence encodes CASRPPGQGKNIQYF.

This clonotype was detected ten times or more. The J gene is TRBJ2-3, the V gene TRBV7-2; tentatively, D is TRBD1 (5 bases). The CDR3 is made up of 13 amino acids. V lost 5 bases, J lost 3 bases, and 9 bases lay in between. Germline V gene lookup returns CDR1 SGHTA and CDR2 FQGNSA. CDR3 residues: CASSARVTDTQYF. DNA of the CDR3: TGTGCCAGCAGCGCCAGGGTTACAGATACGCAGTATTTT.

The genes are TRBV7-2 and TRBJ2-7; the D is unclear. Trimming cost V 2 bases and J 10 bases, with 9 bases left between them. Germline V gene sequence: CDR1 SGHTA, CDR2 FQGNSA. The CDR3 contains 11 residues. In nucleotides, the CDR3 is TGTGCCAGCAGCTTAATCGGGTCCCAGTACTTC. It encodes CASSLIGSQYF.

The count of this clonotype is one. The chain carries TRBV29-1 and TRBJ2-1; a possible D gene is TRBD2 (6 bases). The CDR3 has 13 amino acids. V shed 2 bases and J shed 7 bases, with 12 bases lying between them. Germline values: CDR1 SQVTM, CDR2 ANQGSEA. In DNA, the CDR3 is TGCAGCGTTGAACTAGCGCGAGGTAATGAGCAGTTCTTC. Encoded protein: CSVELARGNEQFF.

The rearrangement links TRBV4-1 to TRBJ2-5; D not resolved. This CDR3 is 12 amino acids long. The V gene's germline CDR1 is MGHRA and CDR2 YSYEKL. V was pared by 8 bases and J by 1 base, with 8 bases between. CDR3 region: CASEDTQETQYF. Written as DNA, the CDR3 is TGCGCCAGCGAAGACACCCAAGAGACCCAGTACTTC.

This clonotype has just one count. The CDR3 DNA follows: TGTGCCAGCAGTTACGGATCGGACTCAAGGGCTTGGAACACTGAAGCTTTCTTT. Its protein product is CASSYGSDSRAWNTEAFF. The genes are TRBV6-2 or TRBV6-3 and TRBJ1-1; no clear D gene. Trimming pared 2 bases from V and 1 base from J, leaving 20 bases between. There are 18 residues in the CDR3. Germline loops: CDR1 MNHEY, CDR2 SVGEGT.

The chain uses TRBV9 and TRBJ2-1; 8 bases line up with TRBD1. With 1 base clipped from V and 3 bases from J, the junction kept 15 bases outside the gene matches. Germline V CDR1 and CDR2: SGDLS, YYNGEE. The CDR3 contains 19 residues. CDR3 nucleotides: TGTGCCAGCAGCGTAAGCCTCCTCACCGGGACAGGCTTCTACAATGAGCAGTTCTTC. It translates to CASSVSLLTGTGFYNEQFF. Together with reference TRBV9 and TRBJ2-1, the CDR3 gives the full variable domain: DSGVTQTPKHLITATGQRVTLRCSPRSGDLSVYWYQQSLDQGLQFLIQYYNGEERAKGNILERFSAQQFPDLHSELNLSSLELGDSALYFCASSVSLLTGTGFYNEQFFGPGTRLTVL.

The J gene is TRBJ2-1, the V gene TRBV27; weak D call: TRBD2 (6 bases). CDR3 size: 15 residues. CDR1 and CDR2 (germline): MNHEY, SMNVEV (reference sequence). V shed 3 bases and J shed 5 bases, with 14 bases lying between them. CDR3 nucleotides: TGTGCCAGCAGTTTCTATAGTGGGGGGAACAATGAGCAGTTCTTC. It yields the protein CASSFYSGGNNEQFF.

In this sample, this clonotype turned up a few times. The chain is built from TRBV5-1 and TRBJ2-2, with TRBD2 matching 7 bases. Germline CDR1 SGHRS, CDR2 YFSETQ. V lost 4 bases, J lost 5 bases, and 11 bases stayed unmatched. The CDR3 totals 16 residues. CDR3 nucleotides: TGCGCCAGCAGCCCCGTGACGGGAGGAGGGACCGGGGAGCTGTTTTTT. As protein: CASSPVTGGGTGELFF.

The rearrangement links TRBV7-9 to TRBJ2-2; D unresolved. The CDR3 covers 16 residues. CDR1 is SEHNR and CDR2 is FQNEAQ in the germline V gene (reference sequence). The CDR3 DNA sequence: TGTGTCACACTCGGCCACTCCGACAAGAACACCGGGGAGCTGTTTTTT. Translated, it gives CVTLGHSDKNTGELFF. The full variable domain, its missing parts supplied by reference TRBV7-9 and TRBJ2-2, is DTGVSQNPRHKITKRGQNVTFRCDPISEHNRLYWYRQTLGQGPEFLTYFQNEAQLEKSRLLSDRFSAERPKGSFSTLEIQRTEQGDSAMYLCVTLGHSDKNTGELFFGEGSRLTVL.

This clonotype was picked up a small number of times. This sequence joins TRBV5-1 and TRBJ2-3; 7 nucleotides agree with TRBD1. The germline V gene has CDR1 SGHRS and CDR2 YFSETQ. The J segment lost 0 bases and the V segment lost 1 base, leaving 8 bases of the junction unmatched. The CDR3 is 17 amino acids. The CDR3 loop reads CASSLTPLTGSTDTQYF. For the CDR3, the DNA is TGCGCCAGCAGCTTGACCCCCCTGACAGGGAGCACAGATACGCAGTATTTT.

This clonotype was seen repeatedly, ten times or more. This chain links TRBV21-1 with TRBJ2-5; the tabulated D call, TRBD1, remains unverified against the DNA. TRBV21-1 is a recognized pseudogene. This CDR3 has 16 residues. Written as DNA, the CDR3 is TGTGCCAGCAGCAAAACGTATCGAACAGGTCAAGAGACCCAGTACTTC. This gives the protein CASSKTYRTGQETQYF.

Comment on this clonotype: A read error may be the cause here, since a much bigger clone is one base away. This CDR3 is CASSITGQGNIQYF. The CDR3 nucleotides read TGCGCCAGCAGCATAACGGGACAGGGGAACATTCAGTACTTC. The chain joins TRBV5-1 to TRBJ2-4, with TRBD1 identical over 10 bases. The CDR3 runs to 14 residues. The V and J ends lost 4 bases and 7 bases, in that order; junction bases with no gene match: 5. Germline assignment: CDR1 SGHRS and CDR2 YFSETQ.

Remarks on this clonotype: Compared with germline, one end of the junction differs, possibly owing to a read error. The V and J genes are TRBV24-1 and TRBJ2-1, with D tentatively TRBD1 (5 bases). Germline V gene sequence: CDR1 KGHDR, CDR2 SFDVKD. The CDR3 has 15 amino acids. The CDR3 region has the DNA TGTGCCTCCAGTGACGCAGGGAAGCTTAACAATGAGCAGTTCTTC. Its translation: CASSDAGKLNNEQFF.

This clonotype was detected many times. Here the CDR3 reads CASTPGGAYTDTQYF. In DNA, the CDR3 is TGTGCCAGCACCCCGGGGGGGGCATACACAGATACGCAGTATTTT. The V gene is TRBV25-1, the J gene TRBJ2-3; 8 bases line up with TRBD2. The germline CDR1 and CDR2 sequences are MGHDK and SYGVNS. The J segment lost 2 bases and the V segment lost 7 bases, leaving 8 bases of the junction unmatched. The CDR3 is made up of 15 amino acids.

This clonotype was observed many times. The chain links TRBV7-3 to TRBJ2-3, with unresolved D. The V gene lost 4 bases and the J gene lost 0 bases, with 11 bases spanning the gap. The CDR3 is made up of 15 amino acids. Germline-derived CDR1 and CDR2 are SGHTA and FQGTGA. The CDR3 DNA reads TGTGCCAGCAGCTCCCGACGGGTTAGCACAGATACGCAGTATTTT. It codes for CASSSRRVSTDTQYF. The variable domain in full, with the rest retrieved from reference TRBV7-3 and TRBJ2-3, is GAGVSQTPSNKVTEKGKYVELRCDPISGHTALYWYRQSLGQGPEFLIYFQGTGAADDSGLPNDRFFAVRPEGSVSTLKIQRTERGDSAVYLCASSSRRVSTDTQYFGPGTRLTVL.

There are many counts of this clonotype. The CDR3 is CSARVIGGLTDTQYF. CDR3 bases: TGCAGTGCTAGAGTAATCGGGGGGCTCACAGATACGCAGTATTTT. V is TRBV20-1 and J is TRBJ2-3; maybe TRBD2 (7 bases). The CDR3 sequence is 15 residues long. Looked up from germline, CDR1 is DFQATT and CDR2 is SNEGSKA (reference sequence). Trimming shortened V by 1 base and J by 2 bases, and 13 bases separated the two germline ends.

This clonotype was observed many times. The chain couples TRBV6-6 to TRBJ1-5, with D possibly being TRBD1 (6 bases). Germline assignment: CDR1 MNHNY and CDR2 SVGAGI (reference sequence). There are 17 residues in the CDR3. Trimming took 7 bases from V and 0 from J, leaving 19 bases between them. For the CDR3, the DNA is TGTGCCAGCACTCGGGCAGGGGCTAAGTATAGCAATCAGCCCCAGCATTTT. It specifies CASTRAGAKYSNQPQHF.